A selection of T cell receptor beta chains follows, all from one sample in a study of T-cell memory formation after mild COVID-19. A single record per CDR3 protein comes from TCRdb applying MiXCR to the 5' RACE reads. Found here are approximately 350,000 distinct CDR3 sequences, about an eighth of them singletons; the top ten hold 22%. The sample consisted of PBMCs or a T cell subset sorted from them (not recorded which). The receptors shown here come from a man aged 18 to 29 who had mild COVID-19 (a few samples of this study predate the infection). Cell type and time point are not known. The CDR3 runs from the conserved cysteine through the conserved F or W. A D gene is named only where the DNA matches it firmly. Not all rows give a size; the values are once, few, many and, for expanded clones, a class.

v_call	j_call	clone_size	d_call	cdr3_nt	cdr3_aa
TRBV10-3	TRBJ2-2	few	TRBD1	TGTGCCATCAGGGACAGGGAGCCCGGGGAGCTGTTTTTT	CAIRDREPGELFF
TRBV7-2	TRBJ1-2	many	NA	TGTGCCAGCAGATATAGGACCTCCTATGGCTACACCTTC	CASRYRTSYGYTF
TRBV5-1	TRBJ2-1	many	TRBD1	TGTGCCAGCAGTCTGGGACAGGGGAATGAGCAGTTCTTC	CASSLGQGNEQFF
TRBV7-9	TRBJ2-3	NA	TRBD1	TGTGCCAGCAGCGGACGGACAGGGGAGACAGATACGCAGTATTTT	CASSGRTGETDTQYF
TRBV6-6	TRBJ1-5	few	NA	TGTGCCAGCAGTTCCTCGGGGCCCCAGCATTTT	CASSSSGPQHF
TRBV9	TRBJ1-6	NA	NA	TGTGCCAGAGAGCGGGAATCACCCCTCCACTTT	CARERESPLHF
TRBV10-2	TRBJ1-2	NA	NA	TGCGCCAGCAGTGTAAGCAGTCATGAGGGCTACACCTTC	CASSVSSHEGYTF
TRBV29-1	TRBJ1-2	few	NA	TGCAGCACCCGCGACACGGCCTTTGGCTACACCTTC	CSTRDTAFGYTF
TRBV28	TRBJ2-5	few	NA	TGTGCCAGCAGGGTACAAGAGACCCAGTACTTC	CASRVQETQYF
TRBV12-3/TRBV12-4	TRBJ2-1	many	TRBD1	TGTGCCAGCAGTTTAAGGGTCAGGGGGCTCCTGGCGAGCTCCTACAATGAGCAGTTCTTC	CASSLRVRGLLASSYNEQFF
TRBV24-1	TRBJ1-4	few	TRBD1	TGTGCCACCAGTGACCAGACAGGGGTGGATGAAAAACTGTTTTTT	CATSDQTGVDEKLFF
TRBV27	TRBJ2-7	many	NA	TGTGCCAGCAGCAAACGCGGGGTTTCCTACGAGCAGTACTTC	CASSKRGVSYEQYF
TRBV6-4	TRBJ1-1	NA	NA	TGTGCCAGCAGTGACCCCGAAAACACTGAAGCTTTCTTT	CASSDPENTEAFF
TRBV24-1	TRBJ2-2	few	NA	TGTGCCACCAGTCGCGGAGAGAACACCGGGGAGCTGTTTTTT	CATSRGENTGELFF
TRBV4-1	TRBJ1-1	many	NA	TGCGCCAGCAGCCATACGTTGGAGGACCCTTTCTTT	CASSHTLEDPFF
TRBV29-1	TRBJ2-7	few	TRBD2	TGCAGCGTTGAAGATCGGTGGCCGGCCGGGGGGGACGAGCAGTACTTC	CSVEDRWPAGGDEQYF